This record covers a single T cell receptor (beta chain). Only in-frame clones appear in the TCRdb table, and some are missing; sequencing was by immunoSEQ multiplex PCR. Of under 45,000 clones in the sample, around nine tenths are singletons; the top ten hold around 35%. The record originates from a study of blood T cell repertoires in COVID-19. Per the germline V gene, CDR1 is LNHDA and CDR2 is SQIVND (reference sequence). Trimming pared 3 bases from V and 9 bases from J, leaving 8 bases between. The CDR3 covers 12 residues. This sequence joins TRBV19 and TRBJ2-2; D uncertain. Specimen: peripheral blood. This receptor was obtained from a man between 60 and 75 years old with active or convalescent COVID-19. DNA for the CDR3: TGTGCCAGTAGTATTGGCGGCTGGGAGCTGTTTTTT. Residues: CASSIGGWELFF.